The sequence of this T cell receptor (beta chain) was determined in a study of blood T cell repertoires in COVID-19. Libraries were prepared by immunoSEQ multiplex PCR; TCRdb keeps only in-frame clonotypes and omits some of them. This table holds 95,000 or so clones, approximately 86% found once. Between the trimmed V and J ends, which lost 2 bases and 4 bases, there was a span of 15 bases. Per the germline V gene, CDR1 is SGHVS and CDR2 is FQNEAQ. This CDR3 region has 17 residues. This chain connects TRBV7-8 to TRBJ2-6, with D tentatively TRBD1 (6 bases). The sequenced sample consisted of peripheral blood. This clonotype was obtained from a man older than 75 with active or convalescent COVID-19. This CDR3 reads CASSLNRVLGGANVLTF. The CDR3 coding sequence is TGTGCCAGCAGCTTAAACAGGGTCCTCGGCGGGGCCAACGTCCTGACTTTC. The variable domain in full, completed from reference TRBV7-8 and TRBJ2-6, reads GAGVSQSPRYKVAKRGQDVALRCDPISGHVSLFWYQQALGQGPEFLTYFQNEAQLDKSGLPSDRFFAERPEGSVSTLKIQRTQQEDSAVYLCASSLNRVLGGANVLTFGAGSRLTVL.